This entry lists 18 T cell receptor beta chains sequenced from one sample in a study of T-cell reconstitution after alpha-beta-depleted transplantation in children. Unique molecular identifiers were built into the TCRbeta library. TCRdb redid the calling of the PCR reads with MiXCR, one entry per CDR3 protein. The sample yields just over 350,000 distinct CDR3 sequences, more than 10% seen once. The specimen was PBMCs, collected from the stem cell graft. The origin of the receptors is a human donor who donated a stem cell graft to a child with Fanconi anemia.

V gene TRBV4-2 combines with J gene TRBJ2-7, with TRBD1 as a possible D gene (5 bases). Trimming removed 0 bases at V and 2 bases at J, with 11 bases between. In germline, CDR1 is LGHNA, CDR2 YNFKEQ. The CDR3 runs 15 residues. The CDR3 loop is CASSQEARATYEQYF. CDR3 bases: TGTGCCAGCAGCCAAGAGGCCAGGGCAACCTACGAGCAGTACTTC.

This clonotype was picked up a small number of times. The chain combines TRBV5-1 with TRBJ2-2, with TRBD1 as a possible D gene (6 bases). This CDR3 comprises 16 residues. The V gene's germline CDR1 is SGHRS and CDR2 YFSETQ. Trimming took off 3 bases at V and 5 bases at J, with 17 bases between the two ends. The CDR3 is CASSYAQGMGTGELFF. CDR3 nucleotides: TGCGCCAGCAGCTACGCACAGGGTATGGGAACCGGGGAGCTGTTTTTT.

This clonotype has just a few counts. CDR3 coding DNA: TGTGCCAGTAGTAGTTGGGGGGCCTCAGGCACAGATACGCAGTATTTT. This encodes CASSSWGASGTDTQYF. The chain recombines TRBV19 with TRBJ2-3; D possibly matches TRBD1 or TRBD2 (6 bases each). CDR3 length: 16 residues. The V end lost 4 bases, the J end lost 1 base, and 15 bases lay between the germline ends. Germline V gene data show CDR1 as LNHDA and CDR2 as SQIVND (reference sequence).

This clonotype was observed many times. V and J are TRBV6-2 or TRBV6-3 and TRBJ1-2; possible D gene TRBD1, 5 bases. Trimming left V 3 bases short and J 5 bases short, with 16 bases between. From germline, CDR1 is MNHEY and CDR2 SVGEGT. The length of the CDR3 is 15 residues. The CDR3 region is CASSYAPGTDYGYTF. CDR3 nucleotides: TGTGCCAGCAGTTATGCACCCGGGACGGATTATGGCTACACCTTC.

This clonotype has ten or more counts. V and J are TRBV27 and TRBJ1-4; D not certain. Germline V gives CDR1 MNHEY, CDR2 SMNVEV (reference sequence). This CDR3 spans 14 amino acids. V was clipped by 0 bases and J by 8 bases, with 10 bases between them. The CDR3 protein is CASSLSVFSEKLFF. DNA for the CDR3: TGTGCCAGCAGTTTATCTGTGTTTAGCGAAAAACTGTTTTTT.

This clonotype has just a few counts. The chain employs TRBV12-3 or TRBV12-4 and TRBJ1-6, with D maybe TRBD1 (5 bases). The V end lost 8 bases, the J end lost 10 bases, and 15 bases lay between the germline ends. CDR3 length equals 13 residues. This CDR3 reads CASGFRGSSPLHF. The DNA of the CDR3 is TGTGCCAGCGGGTTTAGGGGCTCGTCACCCCTCCACTTT.

This clonotype was picked up a small number of times. The rearrangement links TRBV5-1 to TRBJ2-1; a possible D gene is TRBD2 (5 bases). The V end was cut by 3 bases, the J end by 7 bases, with 17 bases between. The CDR3 length is 15 residues. Per the germline V gene, CDR1 is SGHRS and CDR2 is YFSETQ. In DNA form, the CDR3 reads TGCGCCAGCAGCTCGAACGGGATCAGCGTTAATGAGCAGTTCTTC. This sequence encodes CASSSNGISVNEQFF. Full variable domain (missing parts from reference TRBV5-1 and TRBJ2-1): KAGVTQTPRYLIKTRGQQVTLSCSPISGHRSVSWYQQTPGQGLQFLFEYFSETQRNKGNFPGRFSGRQFSNSRSEMNVSTLELGDSALYLCASSSNGISVNEQFFGPGTRLTVL.

This clonotype was detected only a few times. This sequence joins TRBV27 and TRBJ2-7; D perhaps matches TRBD1 (6 bases). This CDR3 comprises 13 residues. Deletions cut 6 bases from V and 2 bases from J, with 11 bases between. From germline, CDR1 is MNHEY and CDR2 SMNVEV (reference sequence). The CDR3 region is CASSRTETYEQYF. For the CDR3, the DNA is TGTGCCAGCAGCCGGACAGAGACCTACGAGCAGTACTTC.

The V call is TRBV7-9, the J call TRBJ1-3, with no clear D. The ends were cut back, 3 bases at V and 6 bases at J, with 9 bases in the middle. The CDR3 spans 13 residues. Germline V gene lookup returns CDR1 SEHNR and CDR2 FQNEAQ (reference sequence). CDR3 sequence reads: CASSLNPQNTIYF. The CDR3, as DNA: TGTGCCAGCAGCTTGAACCCTCAAAACACCATATATTTT.

This clonotype was counted between two and nine times. The chain links TRBV3-1 to TRBJ2-7; TRBD1 is a possible D gene (5 bases). This CDR3 has 13 amino acids. The V gene lost 1 base and the J gene lost 3 bases, with 7 bases spanning the gap. Germline lookup yields CDR1 LGHDT and CDR2 YNNKEL (reference sequence). The CDR3 reads CASSQAGIYEQYF. CDR3 sequence (DNA): TGTGCCAGCAGCCAAGCAGGGATCTACGAGCAGTACTTC.

J is TRBJ2-3 and V is TRBV4-3; D remains ambiguous. Between the trimmed V and J ends, which lost 4 bases and 3 bases, there was a span of 14 bases. The CDR3 length is 15 residues. CDR1 and CDR2 (germline): LGHNA, YSLEER. CDR3 in amino acids: CASSPLGMATDTQYF. The CDR3 nucleotides read TGCGCCAGCAGCCCGTTAGGGATGGCTACAGATACGCAGTATTTT.

The CDR3 spells CASSRTGPRNSPLHF. The CDR3 region has the DNA TGTGCCAGCAGTCGGACAGGGCCGCGGAATTCACCCCTCCACTTT. This chain uses TRBV6-1 with TRBJ1-6; 8 bases match TRBD1. The CDR3 has 15 residues. The V gene end was trimmed by 5 bases and the J gene end by 7 bases; junction bases not matched to a gene: 7. In germline, CDR1 is MNHNS, CDR2 SASEGT.

A remark on this clonotype: A read error is possible here, since a much larger clone lies one base away. The V gene is TRBV20-1, the J gene TRBJ1-2; TRBD1 matches 8 bases. This CDR3 is built from 14 residues. Germline V gene sequence: CDR1 DFQATT, CDR2 SNEGSKA (reference sequence). The CDR3 reads CCARVGQGSRGYTF. CDR3 bases: TGCTGTGCTAGAGTCGGACAGGGATCCCGAGGCTACACCTTC.

This clonotype was seen more than once but under ten times. V and J are TRBV7-9 and TRBJ2-5; TRBD2 matches at 11 bases. The V gene's germline CDR1 is SEHNR and CDR2 FQNEAQ (reference sequence). Trimming removed 4 bases from V and 0 bases from J; junction bases left unmatched: 1. The CDR3 runs 15 residues. The CDR3 bases are TGTGCCAGCAGCTCGGGACTAGCGGACCAAGAGACCCAGTACTTC. Residues: CASSSGLADQETQYF. Drawing the rest from reference TRBV7-9 and TRBJ2-5, the complete variable domain is DTGVSQNPRHKITKRGQNVTFRCDPISEHNRLYWYRQTLGQGPEFLTYFQNEAQLEKSRLLSDRFSAERPKGSFSTLEIQRTEQGDSAMYLCASSSGLADQETQYFGPGTRLLVL.

V usage is TRBV6-2 or TRBV6-3 and J usage is TRBJ2-1; 8 bases are a match to TRBD2. Germline assignment: CDR1 MNHEY and CDR2 SVGEGT. The CDR3 is 13 amino acids. With 6 bases clipped from V and 9 bases from J, the junction kept 7 bases outside the gene matches. The CDR3 sequence: CASSRTSSGEQFF. CDR3 coding DNA: TGTGCCAGCAGCCGGACTAGCTCCGGTGAGCAGTTCTTC.

This clonotype appeared many times. J is TRBJ2-5 and V is TRBV14, with 8 positions matching TRBD1. This CDR3 has 16 residues. Per the germline V gene, CDR1 is SGHDN and CDR2 is FVKESK. The V and J ends lost 3 bases and 4 bases, in that order; junction bases with no gene match: 10. CDR3 nucleotide sequence: TGTGCCAGCAGCCATGGACGGACAGGGTATCGAGAGACCCAGTACTTC. It translates to CASSHGRTGYRETQYF.

This clonotype has just a few counts. A read error is likely, as this CDR3 ends without the conserved phenylalanine or tryptophan. The chain couples TRBV6-5 to TRBJ1-6; 7 bases line up with TRBD1. CDR1 and CDR2 (germline): MNHEY, SVGAGI. This CDR3 has 17 residues. J was trimmed by 0 bases and V by 2 bases; bases with no gene match: 4. Here the CDR3 reads CASSYRDSVSYNSPLHS. The CDR3 nucleotides are TGTGCCAGCAGTTACCGGGACAGCGTCTCCTATAATTCACCCCTCCACTCT.

This clonotype has just a few counts. The chain is built from TRBV27 and TRBJ1-1, with 11 bases aligning to TRBD1. The germline V gene encodes CDR1 MNHEY and CDR2 SMNVEV (reference sequence). CDR3 length equals 16 residues. V shed 6 bases and J 1 base; nucleotides not matched to a gene: 7. The CDR3 is CASSFLGTGGNTEAFF. The CDR3 nucleotides read TGTGCCAGCAGCTTCCTCGGGACAGGGGGGAACACTGAAGCTTTCTTT.